These T cell receptor beta chains were read from a single sample in a study of blood T cell repertoires in COVID-19. TCRdb's copy holds only in-frame clones and misses some; the assay was immunoSEQ multiplex PCR. The sample includes 200,000 to 300,000 clones, 75% to 90% of them seen just once. The sequenced sample was peripheral blood. Receptor source: a man between 25 and 39 years old with active or convalescent COVID-19. The CDR3 runs from the conserved cysteine through the conserved F or W. The D gene is left open where the match is weak. Part of the rows lack a size; the others show once, few, many or a class for expanded clones.

D: TRBD2; length: 17; size: -; J: TRBJ2-7; V: TRBV7-9; CDR3: CASSAETLLADSYEQYF; DNA: TGTGCCAGCAGCGCCGAGACCCTGCTAGCGGACTCCTACGAGCAGTACTTC
D: -; length: 14; size: many; J: TRBJ1-4; V: TRBV10-1; CDR3: CASSEAGNREKLFF; DNA: TGCGCCAGCAGCGAGGCCGGGAACCGGGAAAAACTGTTTTTT
D: -; length: 14; size: -; J: TRBJ1-2; V: TRBV5-8; CDR3: CASSLDSPNYGYTF; DNA: TGTGCCAGCAGCTTGGACAGCCCTAATTATGGCTACACCTTC
D: -; length: 17; size: -; J: TRBJ1-4; V: TRBV7-2; CDR3: CASSLRGIAATNEKLFF; DNA: TGTGCCAGCAGCTTAAGGGGTATAGCCGCAACTAATGAAAAACTGTTTTTT
D: TRBD1; length: 17; size: -; J: TRBJ1-3; V: TRBV4-1; CDR3: CASSWGQAKISGNTIYF; DNA: TGCGCCAGCAGCTGGGGACAGGCGAAAATCTCTGGAAACACCATATATTTT
D: TRBD2; length: 14; size: -; J: TRBJ2-5; V: TRBV7-8; CDR3: CASSLRTREETQYF; DNA: TGTGCCAGCAGCTTAAGGACTAGGGAAGAGACCCAGTACTTC
D: TRBD1; length: 16; size: -; J: TRBJ2-4; V: TRBV7-9; CDR3: CASSPPGTGYSNIQYF; DNA: TGTGCCAGCAGCCCGCCCGGGACAGGGTATTCAAACATTCAGTACTTC
D: TRBD1; length: 15; size: -; J: TRBJ1-2; V: TRBV5-6; CDR3: CASSFQGQGIRGYTF; DNA: TGTGCCAGCAGCTTTCAGGGACAGGGGATTCGGGGCTACACCTTC
D: -; length: 15; size: -; J: TRBJ1-2; V: TRBV14; CDR3: CASSHMQDLYGYYTF; DNA: TGTGCCAGCAGCCACATGCAGGATCTCTATGGCTATTACACCTTC
D: TRBD2; length: 16; size: once; J: TRBJ2-1; V: TRBV13; CDR3: CASSTDSSGVYNEQFF; DNA: TGTGCCAGCAGCACCGACTCTAGCGGGGTTTACAATGAGCAGTTCTTC
D: -; length: 15; size: once; J: TRBJ2-1; V: TRBV4-1; CDR3: CASTPSAGARDEQFF; DNA: TGCGCCAGCACCCCTAGTGCGGGGGCGAGGGATGAGCAGTTCTTC
D: -; length: 13; size: -; J: TRBJ2-5; V: TRBV7-2; CDR3: CASSLTSLETQYF; DNA: TGTGCCAGCAGCCTGACTAGTTTAGAGACCCAGTACTTC
D: -; length: 14; size: -; J: TRBJ1-3; V: TRBV7-2; CDR3: CASSRTKGENTIYF; DNA: TGTGCCAGCAGCCGGACAAAAGGGGAAAACACCATATATTTT
D: TRBD2; length: 16; size: few; J: TRBJ2-1; V: TRBV11-2; CDR3: CASTKPAGGRYNEQFF; DNA: TGTGCCAGCACCAAGCCTGCGGGGGGCCGATACAATGAGCAGTTCTTC
D: TRBD1; length: 17; size: -; J: TRBJ1-1; V: TRBV7-2; CDR3: CASSGSSPGQGSPEAFF; DNA: TGTGCCAGCAGCGGCAGCTCGCCGGGACAGGGCTCCCCCGAAGCTTTCTTT
D: TRBD1; length: 15; size: -; J: TRBJ1-2; V: TRBV19; CDR3: CASSLGTGGDYGYTF; DNA: TGTGCCAGTAGCCTGGGGACAGGGGGCGACTATGGCTACACCTTC
D: TRBD1; length: 19; size: -; J: TRBJ2-7; V: TRBV4-1; CDR3: CASSFGRDRNNELSYEQYF; DNA: TGCGCCAGCAGCTTTGGGCGGGACAGGAATAATGAGCTAAGCTACGAGCAGTACTTC
D: -; length: 13; size: -; J: TRBJ2-3; V: TRBV28; CDR3: CASRVAVTDTQYF; DNA: TGTGCCAGCAGAGTAGCGGTCACAGATACGCAGTATTTT
D: -; length: 13; size: once; J: TRBJ2-7; V: TRBV12-3/TRBV12-4; CDR3: CASSFNRAYEQYF; DNA: TGTGCCAGCAGTTTCAACCGGGCCTACGAGCAGTACTTC
D: -; length: 14; size: -; J: TRBJ2-7; V: TRBV28; CDR3: CASSTSGGHYEQYF; DNA: TGTGCCAGCAGTACCTCGGGGGGCCACTACGAGCAGTACTTC
D: TRBD2; length: 14; size: -; J: TRBJ2-1; V: TRBV28; CDR3: CASSYSGAYNEQFF; DNA: TGTGCCAGCAGTTATAGCGGGGCTTACAATGAGCAGTTCTTC
D: -; length: 12; size: once; J: TRBJ2-7; V: TRBV7-9; CDR3: CASSLGRYEQYF; DNA: TGTGCCAGCAGCTTGGGGAGGTACGAGCAGTACTTC
D: -; length: 14; size: -; J: TRBJ1-1; V: TRBV5-1; CDR3: CASGETEPNTEAFF; DNA: TGCGCCAGCGGCGAGACAGAACCGAACACTGAAGCTTTCTTT
D: -; length: 15; size: -; J: TRBJ1-1; V: TRBV4-2; CDR3: CASSQGTDSPTEAFF; DNA: TGTGCCAGCAGCCAAGGGACAGACTCACCGACTGAAGCTTTCTTT
D: TRBD2; length: 19; size: -; J: TRBJ2-1; V: TRBV18; CDR3: CASSNRASGGVIPYNEQFF; DNA: TGTGCCAGCTCTAACCGGGCTAGCGGGGGGGTCATCCCCTACAATGAGCAGTTCTTC
D: TRBD1; length: 17; size: -; J: TRBJ1-2; V: TRBV2; CDR3: CASSQTLPGQGIYGYTF; DNA: TGTGCCAGCAGTCAAACTCTCCCGGGACAGGGAATCTATGGCTACACCTTC
D: TRBD2; length: 15; size: -; J: TRBJ2-3; V: TRBV5-5; CDR3: CASTPLGGIADTQYF; DNA: TGTGCCAGCACCCCTCTGGGGGGGATCGCAGATACGCAGTATTTT
D: -; length: 15; size: once; J: TRBJ1-1; V: TRBV14; CDR3: CASLRTDFMNTEAFF; DNA: TGTGCCAGCTTAAGGACAGACTTTATGAACACTGAAGCTTTCTTT
D: TRBD2; length: 16; size: -; J: TRBJ2-1; V: TRBV6-6; CDR3: CASSYSTSGSYNEQFF; DNA: TGTGCCAGCAGTTACTCTACTAGCGGAAGTTACAATGAGCAGTTCTTC
D: -; length: 16; size: -; J: TRBJ1-1; V: TRBV14; CDR3: CASSRGFGRANTEAFF; DNA: TGTGCCAGCAGCCGCGGGTTTGGCAGAGCGAACACTGAAGCTTTCTTT
D: TRBD1; length: 15; size: -; J: TRBJ2-7; V: TRBV7-3; CDR3: CASRNDRGHGNEQYF; DNA: TGTGCCAGCAGGAATGACAGGGGGCACGGGAACGAGCAGTACTTC
D: -; length: 15; size: -; J: TRBJ2-7; V: TRBV3-1/TRBV3-2; CDR3: CASSLNHAGFDEQYF; DNA: TGTGCCAGCAGCCTAAACCACGCCGGGTTCGACGAGCAGTACTTC
D: TRBD2; length: 14; size: -; J: TRBJ2-5; V: TRBV7-2; CDR3: CASSESGVRETQYF; DNA: TGTGCCAGCTCCGAAAGCGGGGTGCGGGAGACCCAGTACTTC
D: -; length: 14; size: -; J: TRBJ1-6; V: TRBV11-2; CDR3: CASSLAGGASPLHF; DNA: TGTGCCAGCAGCTTAGCGGGGGGTGCTTCACCCCTCCACTTT
D: TRBD2; length: 15; size: -; J: TRBJ2-3; V: TRBV7-2; CDR3: CASSLDGGSTDTQYF; DNA: TGTGCCAGCAGCTTAGACGGGGGGAGCACAGATACGCAGTATTTT
D: TRBD2; length: 15; size: -; J: TRBJ2-2; V: TRBV7-2; CDR3: CASSSLAGTTGELFF; DNA: TGTGCCAGCAGCTCCCTAGCGGGGACTACCGGGGAGCTGTTTTTT
D: -; length: 13; size: -; J: TRBJ2-7; V: TRBV2; CDR3: CASTLDSLYEQYF; DNA: TGTGCCAGCACCTTGGACAGCCTCTACGAGCAGTACTTC
D: TRBD1; length: 13; size: -; J: TRBJ1-2; V: TRBV24-1; CDR3: CATSPGQGYGYTF; DNA: TGTGCCACCAGCCCGGGACAGGGGTATGGCTACACCTTC
D: -; length: 16; size: -; J: TRBJ1-5; V: TRBV28; CDR3: CASSLSGGQSNQPQHF; DNA: TGTGCCAGCAGTTTATCGGGGGGGCAGAGCAATCAGCCCCAGCATTTT
D: -; length: 16; size: -; J: TRBJ2-3; V: TRBV9; CDR3: CASSVGRGGPTDTQYF; DNA: TGTGCCAGCAGCGTAGGACGTGGGGGCCCGACAGATACGCAGTATTTT
D: -; length: 13; size: -; J: TRBJ2-7; V: TRBV2; CDR3: CASSPPGLYEQYF; DNA: TGTGCCAGCAGCCCCCCGGGTCTCTACGAGCAGTACTTC
D: -; length: 14; size: -; J: TRBJ1-2; V: TRBV6-2/TRBV6-3; CDR3: CASSYSSPGRGYTF; DNA: TGTGCCAGCAGTTACTCGAGTCCAGGGCGCGGCTACACCTTC